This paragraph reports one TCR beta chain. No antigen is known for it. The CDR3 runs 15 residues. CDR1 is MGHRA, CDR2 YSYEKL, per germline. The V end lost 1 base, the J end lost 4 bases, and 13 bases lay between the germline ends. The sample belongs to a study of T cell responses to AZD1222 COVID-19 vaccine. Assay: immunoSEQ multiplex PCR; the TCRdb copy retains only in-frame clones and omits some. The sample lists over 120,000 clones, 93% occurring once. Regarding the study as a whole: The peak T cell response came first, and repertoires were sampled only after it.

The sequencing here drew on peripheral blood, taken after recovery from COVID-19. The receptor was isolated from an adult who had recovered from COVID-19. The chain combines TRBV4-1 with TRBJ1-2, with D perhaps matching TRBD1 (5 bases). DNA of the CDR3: TGCGCCAGCAGCCAAGGGTCACAGGAGACCTATGGCTACACCTTC. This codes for CASSQGSQETYGYTF.